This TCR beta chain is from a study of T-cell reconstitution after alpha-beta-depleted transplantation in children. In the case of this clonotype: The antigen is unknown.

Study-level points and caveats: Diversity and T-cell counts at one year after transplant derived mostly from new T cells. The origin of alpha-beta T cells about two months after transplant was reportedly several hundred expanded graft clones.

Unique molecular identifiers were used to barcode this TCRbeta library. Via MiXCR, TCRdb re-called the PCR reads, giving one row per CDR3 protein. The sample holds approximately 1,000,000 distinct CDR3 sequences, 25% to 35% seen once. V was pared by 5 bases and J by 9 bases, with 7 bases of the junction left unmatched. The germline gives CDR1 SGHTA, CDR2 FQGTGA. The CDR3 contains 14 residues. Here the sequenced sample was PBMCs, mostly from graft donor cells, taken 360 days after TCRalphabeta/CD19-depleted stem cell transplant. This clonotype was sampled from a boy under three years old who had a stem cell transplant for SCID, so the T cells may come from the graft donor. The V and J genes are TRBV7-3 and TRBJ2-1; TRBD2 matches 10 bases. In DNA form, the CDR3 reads TGTGCCAGCAGCCATCTAGCGGGGGTGGCTGAGCAGTTCTTC. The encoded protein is CASSHLAGVAEQFF. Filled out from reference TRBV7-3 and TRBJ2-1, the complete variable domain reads GAGVSQTPSNKVTEKGKYVELRCDPISGHTALYWYRQSLGQGPEFLIYFQGTGAADDSGLPNDRFFAVRPEGSVSTLKIQRTERGDSAVYLCASSHLAGVAEQFFGPGTRLTVL.